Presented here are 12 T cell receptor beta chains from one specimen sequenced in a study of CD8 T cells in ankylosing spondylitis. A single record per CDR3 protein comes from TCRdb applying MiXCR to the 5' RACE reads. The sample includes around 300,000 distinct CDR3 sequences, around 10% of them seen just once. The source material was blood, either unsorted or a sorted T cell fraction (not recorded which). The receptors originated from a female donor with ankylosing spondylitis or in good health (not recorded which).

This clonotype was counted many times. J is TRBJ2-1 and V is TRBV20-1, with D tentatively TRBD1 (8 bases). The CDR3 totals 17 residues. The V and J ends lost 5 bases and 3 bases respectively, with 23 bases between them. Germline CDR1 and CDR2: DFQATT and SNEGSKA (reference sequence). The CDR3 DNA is TGCAGTGCTCAAGGACTAGACAGGGGAGAAGACTACAATGAGCAGTTCTTC. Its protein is CSAQGLDRGEDYNEQFF.

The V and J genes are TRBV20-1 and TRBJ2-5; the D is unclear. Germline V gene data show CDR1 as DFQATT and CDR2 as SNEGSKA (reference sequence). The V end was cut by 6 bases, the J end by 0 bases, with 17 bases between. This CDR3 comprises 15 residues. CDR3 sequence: CSAIPPPMYQETQYF. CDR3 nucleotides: TGCAGTGCCATACCGCCCCCCATGTACCAAGAGACCCAGTACTTC.

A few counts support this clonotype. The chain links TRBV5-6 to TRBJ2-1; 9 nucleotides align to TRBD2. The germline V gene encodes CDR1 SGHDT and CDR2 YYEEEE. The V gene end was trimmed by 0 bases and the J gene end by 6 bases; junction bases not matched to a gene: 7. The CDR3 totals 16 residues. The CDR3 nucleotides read TGTGCCAGCAGCTTGGGGGGCGGGAGGGCCCTCAATGAGCAGTTCTTC. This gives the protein CASSLGGGRALNEQFF.

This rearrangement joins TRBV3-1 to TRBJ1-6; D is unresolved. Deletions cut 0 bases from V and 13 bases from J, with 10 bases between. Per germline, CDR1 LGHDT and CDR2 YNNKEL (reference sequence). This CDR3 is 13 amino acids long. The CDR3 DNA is TGTGCCAGCAGCCAAGATAGGGTGCTCCCCCTCCACTTT. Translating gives CASSQDRVLPLHF.

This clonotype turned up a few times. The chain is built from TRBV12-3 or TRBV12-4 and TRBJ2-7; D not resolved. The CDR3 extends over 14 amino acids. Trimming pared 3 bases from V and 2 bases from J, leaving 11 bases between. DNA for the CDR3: TGTGCCAGCAGTTTGTTGGGCGGACCCTACGAGCAGTACTTC. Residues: CASSLLGGPYEQYF.

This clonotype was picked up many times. The CDR3 DNA is TGCAGTGCTAGAGAAGGACAGGGGACTTACAATGAGCAGTTCTTC. Its protein is CSAREGQGTYNEQFF. The rearrangement joins TRBV20-1 to TRBJ2-1; 9 positions match TRBD1. The germline V gene has CDR1 DFQATT and CDR2 SNEGSKA (reference sequence). The J segment lost 4 bases and the V segment lost 0 bases, leaving 4 bases of the junction unmatched. The CDR3 spans 15 residues.

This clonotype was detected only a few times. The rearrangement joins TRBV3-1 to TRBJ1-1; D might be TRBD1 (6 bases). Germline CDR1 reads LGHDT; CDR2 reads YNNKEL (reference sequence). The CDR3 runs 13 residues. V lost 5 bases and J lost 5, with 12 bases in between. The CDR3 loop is CASSKKGGTEAFF. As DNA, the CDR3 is TGTGCCAGCAGCAAAAAGGGGGGAACTGAAGCTTTCTTT.

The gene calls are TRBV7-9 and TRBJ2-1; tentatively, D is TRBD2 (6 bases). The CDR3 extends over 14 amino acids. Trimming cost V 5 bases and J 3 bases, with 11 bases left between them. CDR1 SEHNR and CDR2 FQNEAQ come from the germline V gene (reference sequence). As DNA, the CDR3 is TGTGCCAGCAGCGCCGGGACTCTCTACAATGAGCAGTTCTTC. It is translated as CASSAGTLYNEQFF.

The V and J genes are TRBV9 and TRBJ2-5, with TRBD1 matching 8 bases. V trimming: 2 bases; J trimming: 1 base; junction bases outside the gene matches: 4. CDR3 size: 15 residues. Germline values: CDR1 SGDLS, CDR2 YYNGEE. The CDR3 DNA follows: TGTGCCAGCAGCGTTGGACAGGGCCCCCAAGAGACCCAGTACTTC. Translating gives CASSVGQGPQETQYF.

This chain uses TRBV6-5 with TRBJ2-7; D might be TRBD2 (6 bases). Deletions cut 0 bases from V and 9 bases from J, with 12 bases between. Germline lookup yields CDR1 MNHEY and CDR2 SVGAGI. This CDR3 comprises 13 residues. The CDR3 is CASSYSRDSGQYF. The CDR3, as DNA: TGTGCCAGCAGTTACTCCCGGGACTCGGGGCAGTACTTC.

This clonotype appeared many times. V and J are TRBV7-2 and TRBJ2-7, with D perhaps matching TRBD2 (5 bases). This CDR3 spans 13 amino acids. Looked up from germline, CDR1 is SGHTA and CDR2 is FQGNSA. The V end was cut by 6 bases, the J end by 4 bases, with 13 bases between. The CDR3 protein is CASSRGRGYEQYF. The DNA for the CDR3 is TGTGCCAGCAGTCGTGGAAGAGGGTACGAGCAGTACTTC.

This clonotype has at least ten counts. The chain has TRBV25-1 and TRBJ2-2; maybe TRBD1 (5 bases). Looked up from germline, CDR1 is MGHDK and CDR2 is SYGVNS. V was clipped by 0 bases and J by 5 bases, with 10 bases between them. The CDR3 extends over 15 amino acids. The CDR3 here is CASSEYSRVTGELFF. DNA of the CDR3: TGTGCCAGCAGTGAATACTCCAGGGTAACCGGGGAGCTGTTTTTT. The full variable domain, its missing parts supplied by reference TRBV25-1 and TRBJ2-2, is EADIYQTPRYLVIGTGKKITLECSQTMGHDKMYWYQQDPGMELHLIHYSYGVNSTEKGDLSSESTVSRIRTEHFPLTLESARPSHTSQYLCASSEYSRVTGELFFGEGSRLTVL.